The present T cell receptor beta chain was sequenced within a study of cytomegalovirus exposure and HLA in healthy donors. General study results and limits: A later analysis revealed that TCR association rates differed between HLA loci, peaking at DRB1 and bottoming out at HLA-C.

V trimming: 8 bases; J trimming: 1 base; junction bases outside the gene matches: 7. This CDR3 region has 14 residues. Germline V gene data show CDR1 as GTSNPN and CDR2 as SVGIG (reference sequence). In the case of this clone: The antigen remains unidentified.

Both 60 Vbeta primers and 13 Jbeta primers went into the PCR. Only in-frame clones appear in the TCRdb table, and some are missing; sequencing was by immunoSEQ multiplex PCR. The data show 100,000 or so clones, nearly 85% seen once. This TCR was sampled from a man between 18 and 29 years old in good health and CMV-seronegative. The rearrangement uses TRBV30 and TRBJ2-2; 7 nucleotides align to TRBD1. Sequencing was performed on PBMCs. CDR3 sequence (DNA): TGTGCCGGGCCCGGGACAGTGAACACCGGGGAGCTGTTTTTT. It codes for CAGPGTVNTGELFF.